One sample yielded the 19 T cell receptor beta chains listed below, sequenced in a study of technical replicates of blood from a handful of donors. Sequencing used immunoSEQ multiplex PCR; TCRdb keeps in-frame clones, though not all of them. Of over 15,000 clones in the sample, approximately 90% were seen once. Sequences were obtained from PBMCs. The receptor set was obtained from a human donor in good health.

The chain uses TRBV5-5 and TRBJ2-7; a possible D gene is TRBD1 (5 bases). The germline gives CDR1 SGHKS, CDR2 YYEKEE (reference sequence). There are 12 residues in the CDR3. With 4 bases removed from V and 6 bases from J, the gap between germline ends came to 11 bases. In nucleotides, the CDR3 is TGTGCCAGCAGCCTGGACATCCTCGAGCAGTACTTC. The encoded protein is CASSLDILEQYF.

The rearrangement joins TRBV7-8 to TRBJ1-3, with 8 bases aligning to TRBD1. The V segment lost 4 bases and the J segment 8 bases; nucleotides outside the gene matches: 4. The length of the CDR3 is 13 residues. The germline V gene encodes CDR1 SGHVS and CDR2 FQNEAQ. DNA of the CDR3: TGTGCCAGCAGCTCAGACAGGGGACACACCATATATTTT. Protein product: CASSSDRGHTIYF.

The V call is TRBV6-1, the J call TRBJ2-2; D may be TRBD1 (5 bases). This CDR3 spans 13 amino acids. Germline CDR1 MNHNS, CDR2 SASEGT. V gave up 10 bases and J gave up 1 base, with 10 bases separating them. The DNA for the CDR3 is TGTGCCACCCTTGACAGGAACACCGGGGAGCTGTTTTTT. Its translation is CATLDRNTGELFF.

In this sample, this clone turned up a few times. The chain links TRBV19 to TRBJ1-2; D is ambiguous. Germline loops: CDR1 LNHDA, CDR2 SQIVND (reference sequence). The CDR3 length is 13 residues. V was cut by 10 bases and J by 0 bases, with 12 bases left in between. CDR3 DNA: TGTGCCACTTCACTTCTTACTAACTATGGCTACACCTTC. Amino acids: CATSLLTNYGYTF.

V usage is TRBV5-4 and J usage is TRBJ2-6; TRBD2 aligns across 12 bases. The CDR3 runs 18 residues. The germline CDR1 and CDR2 sequences are SGHNT and YYREEE (reference sequence). Unmatched junction bases numbered 7, after V lost 3 bases and J lost 3 bases. The CDR3: CASSYPTSGRGGANVLTF. Written as DNA, the CDR3 is TGTGCCAGCAGCTACCCGACTAGCGGGAGAGGTGGGGCCAACGTCCTGACTTTC. Based on the CDR3 plus reference TRBV5-4 and TRBJ2-6, the full variable domain is ETGVTQSPTHLIKTRGQQVTLRCSSQSGHNTVSWYQQALGQGPQFIFQYYREEENGRGNFPPRFSGLQFPNYSSELNVNALELDDSALYLCASSYPTSGRGGANVLTFGAGSRLTVL.

This chain connects TRBV12-5 to TRBJ2-2, with no clear D. The CDR3 spans 11 residues. With 5 bases removed from V and 7 bases from J, the gap between germline ends came to 5 bases. CDR1 is LGHNT and CDR2 is FRNRAP in the germline V gene. The CDR3 loop is CASGPFGELFF. CDR3 nucleotides: TGTGCTAGTGGTCCGTTCGGGGAGCTGTTTTTT.

The chain recombines TRBV20-1 with TRBJ2-5, with D possibly TRBD1 on 5 matching bases. The CDR3 length is 11 residues. Germline CDR1 DFQATT, CDR2 SNEGSKA (reference sequence). Trimming removed 5 bases at V and 4 bases at J, with 8 bases between. The CDR3 coding sequence is TGCAGTGCTTTAAGGGGAGAGACCCAGTACTTC. It yields the protein CSALRGETQYF.

This clone has only a few counts. This chain joins TRBV9 and TRBJ2-7, with D tentatively TRBD1 (5 bases). The germline gives CDR1 SGDLS, CDR2 YYNGEE. CDR3 length: 15 residues. Trimming removed 0 bases from V and 2 bases from J, with 12 bases in between. The chain's CDR3 is CASSVGQGSPYEQYF. As DNA, the CDR3 is TGTGCCAGCAGCGTAGGGCAGGGTAGTCCCTACGAGCAGTACTTC.

The rearrangement uses TRBV2 and TRBJ1-1; possibly TRBD1 for D (5 bases). From germline, CDR1 is SNHLY and CDR2 FYNNEI. The CDR3 is 14 residues long. The V gene lost 1 base and the J gene lost 7 bases, with 13 bases spanning the gap. CDR3 amino acids: CASSEGADGGEAFF. The CDR3 DNA sequence: TGTGCCAGCAGTGAAGGGGCTGACGGGGGTGAAGCTTTCTTT.

The chain carries TRBV7-8 and TRBJ2-1; TRBD2 matches 13 bases. CDR1 and CDR2 (germline): SGHVS, FQNEAQ. The trim removed 5 bases at V and 8 bases at J, leaving 9 bases unmatched. CDR3 size: 16 residues. CDR3: CASSPPGLAGVYEQFF. The CDR3 DNA sequence: TGTGCCAGCAGCCCCCCCGGACTAGCGGGAGTCTATGAGCAGTTCTTC.

The rearrangement uses TRBV4-1 and TRBJ2-5; perhaps TRBD2 as D (6 bases). Germline V gene lookup returns CDR1 MGHRA and CDR2 YSYEKL. The V gene lost 1 base and the J gene lost 5 bases, with 17 bases spanning the gap. This CDR3 has 16 amino acids. The CDR3 DNA reads as TGCGCCAGCAGCCAAGGATCGGGACTCTCCTGGGAGACCCAGTACTTC. It codes for CASSQGSGLSWETQYF.

J is TRBJ2-7 and V is TRBV19; 13 bases are a match to TRBD2. J was trimmed by 6 bases and V by 6 bases; bases with no gene match: 5. Germline V gene lookup returns CDR1 LNHDA and CDR2 SQIVND (reference sequence). The CDR3 has 14 amino acids. CDR3 DNA sequence: TGTGCCAGTAGCTCCGGGACTAGCGGGACCGAGCAGTACTTC. The encoded protein is CASSSGTSGTEQYF. The whole variable domain, filled in from reference TRBV19 and TRBJ2-7, reads DGGITQSPKYLFRKEGQNVTLSCEQNLNHDAMYWYRQDPGQGLRLIYYSQIVNDFQKGDIAEGYSVSREKKESFPLTVTSAQKNPTAFYLCASSSGTSGTEQYFGPGTRLTVT.

The chain employs TRBV28 and TRBJ1-5, with a possible D match to TRBD1 (5 bases). V was shortened by 7 bases and J by 2 bases, with 15 bases between the two germline ends. Germline V gives CDR1 MDHEN, CDR2 SYDVKM. The CDR3 is made up of 15 amino acids. The CDR3: CASIRASHGNQPQHF. The CDR3 nucleotides read TGTGCCAGCATCAGGGCCTCTCATGGCAATCAGCCCCAGCATTTT.

V is TRBV19 and J is TRBJ2-5; D perhaps matches TRBD2 (6 bases). The CDR3 covers 13 residues. Trimming took 10 bases from V and 4 from J, leaving 16 bases between them. CDR1 and CDR2 from the germline V gene are LNHDA and SQIVND (reference sequence). The CDR3 nucleotides are TGTGCCACCCGGGACTTCGGGGGAGAGACCCAGTACTTC. This sequence encodes CATRDFGGETQYF.

The V gene is TRBV6-1, the J gene TRBJ1-5, with TRBD1 identical over 8 bases. V was clipped by 5 bases and J by 3 bases; unmatched bases: 3. CDR3 length: 14 amino acids. Germline CDR1 reads MNHNS; CDR2 reads SASEGT. CDR3 DNA: TGTGCCAGCAGTCGACAGGGGCCCAATCAGCCCCAGCATTTT. Protein sequence: CASSRQGPNQPQHF.

This sequence joins TRBV27 and TRBJ1-5; 8 nucleotides match TRBD1. V lost 4 bases, J lost 6 bases, and 8 bases stayed unmatched. Germline-derived CDR1 and CDR2 are MNHEY and SMNVEV (reference sequence). The CDR3 runs 15 residues. CDR3 residues: CASSWAGQGFQPQHF. Written as DNA, the CDR3 is TGTGCCAGCAGTTGGGCCGGACAGGGTTTTCAGCCCCAGCATTTT.

The chain couples TRBV30 to TRBJ2-3; 13 nucleotides line up with TRBD2. Unmatched junction bases numbered 16, after V lost 2 bases and J lost 2 bases. This CDR3 comprises 20 residues. The germline V gene encodes CDR1 GTSNPN and CDR2 SVGIG (reference sequence). The CDR3 DNA follows: TGTGCCTGGAGTTCCAAACAGAGCGGGACTAGCGGGACCTACACAGATACGCAGTATTTT. Its translation is CAWSSKQSGTSGTYTDTQYF.

This chain uses TRBV10-2 with TRBJ2-1; tentatively, D is TRBD1 (6 bases). Looked up from germline, CDR1 is WSHSY and CDR2 is SAAADI. Deletions cut 0 bases from V and 6 bases from J, with 15 bases between. The CDR3 runs 16 residues. Here the CDR3 DNA reads TGCGCCAGCAGTGAGTCGTCCAGGGGCTCACGCAATGAGCAGTTCTTC. It codes for CASSESSRGSRNEQFF.

The chain couples TRBV7-9 to TRBJ1-1; 8 bases line up with TRBD1. The CDR3 extends over 16 amino acids. After removal of 5 bases from V and 5 bases from J, the junction contained 13 bases not matched to a gene. Germline CDR1 SEHNR, CDR2 FQNEAQ (reference sequence). Here the CDR3 reads CASSPNPAGGLTEAFF. In nucleotides, the CDR3 is TGTGCCAGCAGCCCGAACCCCGCAGGGGGCTTGACTGAAGCTTTCTTT.